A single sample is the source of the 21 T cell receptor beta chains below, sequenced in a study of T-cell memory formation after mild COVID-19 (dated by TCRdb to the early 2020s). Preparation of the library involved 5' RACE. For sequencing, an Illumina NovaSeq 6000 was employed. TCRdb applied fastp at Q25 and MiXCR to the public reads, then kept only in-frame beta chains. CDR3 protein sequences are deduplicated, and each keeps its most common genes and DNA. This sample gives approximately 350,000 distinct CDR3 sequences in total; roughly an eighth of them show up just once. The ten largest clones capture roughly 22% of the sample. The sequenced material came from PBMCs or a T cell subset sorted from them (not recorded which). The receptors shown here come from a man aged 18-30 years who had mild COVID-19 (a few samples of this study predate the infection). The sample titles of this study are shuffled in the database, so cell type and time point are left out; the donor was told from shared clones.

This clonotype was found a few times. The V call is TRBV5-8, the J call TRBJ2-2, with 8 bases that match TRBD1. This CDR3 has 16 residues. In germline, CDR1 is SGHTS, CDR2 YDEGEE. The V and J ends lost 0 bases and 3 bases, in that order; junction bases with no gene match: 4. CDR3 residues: CASSLGTGGYTGELFF. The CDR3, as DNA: TGTGCCAGCAGCTTGGGTACAGGGGGGTACACCGGGGAGCTGTTTTTT.

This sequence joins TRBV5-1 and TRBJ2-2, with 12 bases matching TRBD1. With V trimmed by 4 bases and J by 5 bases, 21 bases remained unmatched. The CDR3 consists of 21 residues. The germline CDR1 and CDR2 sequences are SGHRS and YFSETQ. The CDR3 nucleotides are TGCGCCAGCAGCCCCCTACCCCCCGGGACAGGGGGCCAAGAGAGGACCGGGGAGCTGTTTTTT. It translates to CASSPLPPGTGGQERTGELFF.

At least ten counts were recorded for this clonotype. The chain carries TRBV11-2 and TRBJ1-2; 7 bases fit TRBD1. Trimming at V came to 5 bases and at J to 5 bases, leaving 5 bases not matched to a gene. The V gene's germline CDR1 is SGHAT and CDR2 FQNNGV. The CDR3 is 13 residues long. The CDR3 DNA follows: TGTGCCAGCAGCGAATCGACAGGGTATGGCTACACCTTC. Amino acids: CASSESTGYGYTF.

CDR3 sequence reads: CASSPGGRNEKLFF. The CDR3 coding sequence is TGCGCCAGCAGCCCCGGTGGAAGAAATGAAAAACTGTTTTTT. The chain uses TRBV5-1 and TRBJ1-4; no definite D call. This CDR3 is built from 14 residues. Germline-derived CDR1 and CDR2 are SGHRS and YFSETQ. V was cut by 4 bases and J by 5 bases, with 12 bases left in between.

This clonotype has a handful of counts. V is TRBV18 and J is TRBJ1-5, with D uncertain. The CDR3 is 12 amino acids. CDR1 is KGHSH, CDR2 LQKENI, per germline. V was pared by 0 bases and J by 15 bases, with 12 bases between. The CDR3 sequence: CASSPPRGRRHF. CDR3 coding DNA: TGTGCCAGCTCACCACCGCGCGGCAGAAGGCATTTT.

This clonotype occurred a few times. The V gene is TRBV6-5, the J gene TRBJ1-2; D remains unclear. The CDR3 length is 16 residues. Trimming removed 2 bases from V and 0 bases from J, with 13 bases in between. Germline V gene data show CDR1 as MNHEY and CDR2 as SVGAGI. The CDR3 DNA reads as TGTGCCAGCAGTTACGCGGCAGGCCGAGCTAACTATGGCTACACCTTC. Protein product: CASSYAAGRANYGYTF.

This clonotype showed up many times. The CDR3 nucleotides read TGCAGCGTTGAGTTGCTGGGAGGGGAGACCCAGTACTTC. This encodes CSVELLGGETQYF. This chain joins TRBV29-1 and TRBJ2-5, with 7 bases fitting TRBD2. The CDR3 runs to 13 residues. The ends lost 3 bases at V and 5 bases at J; junction bases unmatched: 6. Germline CDR1 reads SQVTM; CDR2 reads ANQGSEA. Full variable domain (outside the CDR3, taken from reference TRBV29-1 and TRBJ2-5): SAVISQKPSRDICQRGTSLTIQCQVDSQVTMMFWYRQQPGQSLTLIATANQGSEATYESGFVIDKFPISRPNLTFSTLTVSNMSPEDSSIYLCSVELLGGETQYFGPGTRLLVL.

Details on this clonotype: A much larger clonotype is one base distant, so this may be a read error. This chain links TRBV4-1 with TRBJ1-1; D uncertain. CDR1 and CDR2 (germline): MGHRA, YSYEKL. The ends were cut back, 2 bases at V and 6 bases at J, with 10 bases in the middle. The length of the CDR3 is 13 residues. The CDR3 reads CASSQYRISEAFF. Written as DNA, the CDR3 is TGCGCCAGCAGCCAATACCGGATCTCTGAAGCTTTCTTT.

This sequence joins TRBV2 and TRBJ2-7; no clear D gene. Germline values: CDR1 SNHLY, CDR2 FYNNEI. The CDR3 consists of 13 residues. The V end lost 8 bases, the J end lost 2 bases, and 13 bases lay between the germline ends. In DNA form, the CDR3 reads TGTGCCAGCCCCGCCACCGGCACCTACGAGCAGTACGTC. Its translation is CASPATGTYEQYV.

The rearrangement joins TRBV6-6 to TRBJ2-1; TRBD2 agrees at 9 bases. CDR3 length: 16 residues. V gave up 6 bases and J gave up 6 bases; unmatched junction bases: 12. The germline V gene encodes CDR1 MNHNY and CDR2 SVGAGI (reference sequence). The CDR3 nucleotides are TGTGCCAGCAGCGACCCGGCGGGGGGGCCGGGCAATGAGCAGTTCTTC. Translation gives CASSDPAGGPGNEQFF.

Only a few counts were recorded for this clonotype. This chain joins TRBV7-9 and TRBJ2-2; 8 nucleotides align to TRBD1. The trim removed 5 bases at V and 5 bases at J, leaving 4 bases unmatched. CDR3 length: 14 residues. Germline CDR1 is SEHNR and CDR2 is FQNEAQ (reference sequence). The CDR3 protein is CASSHRDRTGELFF. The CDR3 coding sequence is TGTGCCAGCAGCCACCGGGACAGGACCGGGGAGCTGTTTTTT.

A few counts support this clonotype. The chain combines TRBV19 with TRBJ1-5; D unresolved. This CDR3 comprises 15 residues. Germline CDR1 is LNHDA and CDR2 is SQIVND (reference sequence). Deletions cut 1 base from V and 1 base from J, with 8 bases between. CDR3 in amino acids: CASSIGHLSNQPQHF. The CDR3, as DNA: TGTGCCAGTAGTATAGGACACCTGAGCAATCAGCCCCAGCATTTT.

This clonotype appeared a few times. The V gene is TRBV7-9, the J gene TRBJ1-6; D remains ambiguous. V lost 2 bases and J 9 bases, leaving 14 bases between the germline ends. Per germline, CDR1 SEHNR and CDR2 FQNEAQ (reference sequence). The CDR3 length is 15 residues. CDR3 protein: CASSLSVSGISPLHF. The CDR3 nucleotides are TGTGCCAGCAGCTTATCCGTCTCCGGGATTTCACCCCTCCACTTT.

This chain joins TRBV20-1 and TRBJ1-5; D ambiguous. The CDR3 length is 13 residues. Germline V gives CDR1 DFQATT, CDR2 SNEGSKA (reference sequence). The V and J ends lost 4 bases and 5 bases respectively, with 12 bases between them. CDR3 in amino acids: CSATRGFYQPQHF. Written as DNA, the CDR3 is TGCAGTGCTACTCGGGGTTTCTATCAGCCCCAGCATTTT.

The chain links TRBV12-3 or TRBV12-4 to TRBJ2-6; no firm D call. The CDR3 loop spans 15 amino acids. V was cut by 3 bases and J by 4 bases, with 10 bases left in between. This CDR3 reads CASSFRGYGANVLTF. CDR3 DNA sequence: TGTGCCAGCAGTTTCAGAGGATACGGGGCCAACGTCCTGACTTTC.

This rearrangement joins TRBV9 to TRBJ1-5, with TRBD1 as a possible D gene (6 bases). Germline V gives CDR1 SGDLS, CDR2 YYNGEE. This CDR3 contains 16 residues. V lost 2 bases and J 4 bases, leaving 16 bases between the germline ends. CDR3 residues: CASSVGEGGGNQPQHF. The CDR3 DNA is TGTGCCAGCAGCGTTGGGGAGGGAGGGGGAAATCAGCCCCAGCATTTT.

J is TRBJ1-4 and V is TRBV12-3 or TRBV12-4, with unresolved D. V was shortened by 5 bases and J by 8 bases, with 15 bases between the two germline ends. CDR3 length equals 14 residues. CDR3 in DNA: TGTGCCAGCAGTGAGGCAGCACCCGAGGAAAAACTGTTTTTT. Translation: CASSEAAPEEKLFF.

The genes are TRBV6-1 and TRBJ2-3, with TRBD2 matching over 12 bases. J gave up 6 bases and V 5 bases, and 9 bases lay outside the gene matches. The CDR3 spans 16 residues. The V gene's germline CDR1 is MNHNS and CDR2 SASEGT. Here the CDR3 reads CASSPVLAGGSDTQYF. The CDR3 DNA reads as TGTGCCAGCAGTCCGGTACTAGCGGGGGGTTCCGATACGCAGTATTTT.

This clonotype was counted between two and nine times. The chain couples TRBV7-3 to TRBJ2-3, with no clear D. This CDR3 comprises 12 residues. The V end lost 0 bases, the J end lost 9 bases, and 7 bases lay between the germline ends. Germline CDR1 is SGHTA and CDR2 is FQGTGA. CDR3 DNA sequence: TGTGCCAGCAGCTTAACGGGCCGGACGCAGTATTTT. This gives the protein CASSLTGRTQYF.

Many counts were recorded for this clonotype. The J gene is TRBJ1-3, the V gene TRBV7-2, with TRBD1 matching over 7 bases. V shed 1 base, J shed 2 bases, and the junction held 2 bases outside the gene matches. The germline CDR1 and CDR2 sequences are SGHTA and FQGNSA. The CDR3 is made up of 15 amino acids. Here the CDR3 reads CASSLGQGTGNTIYF. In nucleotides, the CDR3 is TGTGCCAGCAGCTTAGGACAGGGCACTGGAAACACCATATATTTT.

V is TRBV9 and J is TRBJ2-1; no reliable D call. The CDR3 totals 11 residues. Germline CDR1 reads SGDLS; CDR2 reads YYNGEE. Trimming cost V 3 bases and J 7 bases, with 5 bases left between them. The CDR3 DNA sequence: TGTGCCAGCAGCGCCACGAATGAGCAGTTCTTC. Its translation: CASSATNEQFF.